The 18 T cell receptor beta chains below come from one sample, sequenced in a study of neurological immune-mediated disorders (dated by TCRdb to 2018 to 2020). The method was 5' RACE. This sample was sequenced with an Illumina HiSeq 2500. TCRdb trimmed public reads at Q25 via fastp, called clones via MiXCR and kept in-frame beta chains. Each entry is one CDR3 protein sequence, shown with its most common DNA and genes. This sample has about 82,000 distinct CDR3 sequences in its table, and 2% to 3% of those were observed once. Roughly 1.2% of the sample is taken by the ten largest. What was sequenced was PBMCs. These receptors all come from a woman in her twenties or thirties with multiple sclerosis.

At least ten counts were recorded for this clonotype. This chain connects TRBV7-2 to TRBJ1-2; TRBD1 matches 8 bases. Germline-derived CDR1 and CDR2 are SGHTA and FQGNSA. The CDR3 has 16 amino acids. The J segment lost 5 bases and the V segment lost 5 bases, leaving 13 bases of the junction unmatched. Here the CDR3 DNA reads TGTGCCAGCAGCCCCGACGGCCGGGACAGGAGTTATGGCTACACCTTC. Its protein is CASSPDGRDRSYGYTF. The variable domain in full, with the rest retrieved from reference TRBV7-2 and TRBJ1-2, is GAGVSQSPSNKVTEKGKDVELRCDPISGHTALYWYRQSLGQGLEFLIYFQGNSAPDKSGLPSDRFSAERTGGSVSTLTIQRTQQEDSAVYLCASSPDGRDRSYGYTFGSGTRLTVV.

This clonotype was seen repeatedly, ten times or more. The chain carries TRBV20-1 and TRBJ2-5; no reliable D call. This CDR3 has 15 amino acids. V gave up 0 bases and J gave up 1 base, with 12 bases separating them. Germline V CDR1 and CDR2: DFQATT, SNEGSKA (reference sequence). Here the CDR3 reads CSAREPLSLQETQYF. DNA of the CDR3: TGCAGTGCTAGAGAGCCACTGTCCCTCCAAGAGACCCAGTACTTC.

This clonotype was detected many times. The chain employs TRBV19 and TRBJ1-1; maybe TRBD1 (6 bases). This CDR3 spans 14 amino acids. V was trimmed by 10 bases and J by 4 bases, leaving 19 bases between them. Looked up from germline, CDR1 is LNHDA and CDR2 is SQIVND (reference sequence). CDR3 loop: CATKARGGSTEAFF. In DNA form, the CDR3 reads TGTGCCACCAAGGCGCGGGGGGGCTCCACTGAAGCTTTCTTT.

This clonotype has a count of ten or more. The chain has TRBV7-9 and TRBJ2-2; TRBD1 aligns across 9 bases. Trimming cost V 6 bases and J 5 bases; bases outside gene matches: 4. Germline CDR1 SEHNR, CDR2 FQNEAQ (reference sequence). CDR3 size: 14 residues. The CDR3 region is CASRGTGQTGELFF. CDR3 nucleotide sequence: TGTGCCAGCAGGGGGACAGGGCAGACCGGGGAGCTGTTTTTT.

In its sample, this clonotype was seen many times. The V and J genes are TRBV5-8 and TRBJ2-1; D is unresolved. Germline V CDR1 and CDR2: SGHTS, YDEGEE. The CDR3 spans 14 residues. Trimming stripped 0 bases from V and 4 bases from J, with 8 bases between. This chain's CDR3 is CASSLVDGYNEQFF. Written as DNA, the CDR3 is TGTGCCAGCAGCTTGGTGGACGGGTACAATGAGCAGTTCTTC. The complete variable domain, with remaining parts taken from reference TRBV5-8 and TRBJ2-1, reads EAGVTQSPTHLIKTRGQQATLRCSPISGHTSVYWYQQALGLGLQFLLWYDEGEERNRGNFPPRFSGRQFPNYSSELNVNALELEDSALYLCASSLVDGYNEQFFGPGTRLTVL.

This clonotype was recorded at least ten times. The V call is TRBV28, the J call TRBJ2-4; D ambiguous. CDR3 length: 15 amino acids. V lost 8 bases and J lost 0, with 14 bases in between. Germline CDR1 reads MDHEN; CDR2 reads SYDVKM. CDR3 protein: CASSHGSLAKNIQYF. The CDR3 bases are TGTGCCAGCTCCCATGGAAGCTTAGCCAAAAACATTCAGTACTTC.

This clonotype has ten or more counts. The V gene is TRBV15, the J gene TRBJ2-5; D possibly uses TRBD1 or TRBD2 (7 bases each). The CDR3 runs 15 residues. The ends were cut back, 3 bases at V and 5 bases at J, with 16 bases in the middle. Germline CDR1 is LNHNV and CDR2 is YYDKDF (reference sequence). This CDR3 reads CATSSDREAGETQYF. The DNA for the CDR3 is TGTGCCACCAGCAGTGACAGGGAAGCGGGGGAGACCCAGTACTTC.

There are many counts of this clonotype. This chain uses TRBV15 with TRBJ2-3; D gene uncertain. Trimming stripped 2 bases from V and 4 bases from J, with 7 bases between. CDR3 length equals 13 residues. CDR1 is LNHNV and CDR2 is YYDKDF in the germline V gene (reference sequence). CDR3 sequence: CATSRRTSDTQYF. The CDR3 nucleotides are TGTGCCACCAGCAGAAGAACCTCAGATACGCAGTATTTT.

This clonotype was detected ten times or more. The chain couples TRBV7-8 to TRBJ1-1, with TRBD1 as a possible D gene (5 bases). CDR3 length: 14 residues. V lost 2 bases to trimming and J lost 0 bases, with 7 bases between them. The germline V gene has CDR1 SGHVS and CDR2 FQNEAQ. CDR3 DNA: TGTGCCAGCAGCTTACCAGGGATGAACACTGAAGCTTTCTTT. Translated, it gives CASSLPGMNTEAFF.

At least ten counts were recorded for this clonotype. This chain joins TRBV29-1 and TRBJ1-6; maybe TRBD1 (5 bases). Germline V lookup: CDR1 SQVTM, CDR2 ANQGSEA. The length of the CDR3 is 14 residues. V was shortened by 8 bases and J by 10 bases, with 21 bases between the two germline ends. The CDR3 region is CSPKSSQGASPLHF. The CDR3 nucleotides are TGCAGCCCCAAATCATCGCAGGGAGCGTCACCCCTCCACTTT.

This clonotype was recorded many times. This rearrangement joins TRBV20-1 to TRBJ1-1; D call uncertain. Trimming left V 2 bases short and J 3 bases short, with 7 bases between. CDR1 is DFQATT, CDR2 SNEGSKA, per germline (reference sequence). This CDR3 has 12 residues. CDR3 bases: TGCAGTGCTAGACGACGGGACACTGAAGCTTTCTTT. Protein: CSARRRDTEAFF.

Many counts were recorded for this clonotype. The V call is TRBV20-1, the J call TRBJ2-1; 11 bases agree with TRBD2. The V gene end was trimmed by 5 bases and the J gene end by 3 bases; junction bases not matched to a gene: 3. This CDR3 comprises 14 residues. In germline, CDR1 is DFQATT, CDR2 SNEGSKA (reference sequence). CDR3 sequence (DNA): TGCAGTGCTGAAACTAGCGGGAGCTACAATGAGCAGTTCTTC. It yields the protein CSAETSGSYNEQFF.

This clonotype has just a few counts. The rearrangement links TRBV12-5 to TRBJ1-1; weak D call: TRBD1 (5 bases). V dropped 6 bases and J dropped 1 base, with 9 bases sitting between them. Germline V gives CDR1 LGHNT, CDR2 FRNRAP. CDR3 length: 13 amino acids. In nucleotides, the CDR3 is TGTGCTAGTGGGCATACAGGGAACACTGAAGCTTTCTTT. It is translated as CASGHTGNTEAFF.

This clonotype was seen ten or more times. The CDR3 reads CASSLFSGTSFSGELFF. The CDR3, as DNA: TGCGCCAGCAGCCTCTTCAGTGGGACTAGCTTTAGCGGGGAGCTGTTTTTT. The chain joins TRBV5-1 to TRBJ2-2, with 9 bases that match TRBD2. CDR3 length: 17 amino acids. CDR1 SGHRS and CDR2 YFSETQ come from the germline V gene. Trimming at V came to 4 bases and at J to 7 bases, leaving 14 bases not matched to a gene.

This clonotype was found many times. This sequence joins TRBV12-3 or TRBV12-4 and TRBJ2-7, with D perhaps TRBD1 (6 bases). V was clipped by 5 bases and J by 2 bases, with 19 bases between them. The CDR3 is 16 amino acids. CDR3 loop: CASSLGQTALTYEQYF. The CDR3 coding sequence is TGTGCCAGCAGTCTTGGACAGACAGCCTTAACCTACGAGCAGTACTTC.

This clonotype was detected many times. The rearrangement uses TRBV7-8 and TRBJ1-4; 8 bases line up with TRBD1. The CDR3 runs to 17 residues. CDR1 and CDR2 (germline): SGHVS, FQNEAQ. The trim removed 2 bases at V and 4 bases at J, leaving 9 bases unmatched. The CDR3 nucleotides read TGTGCCAGCAGCTTATTTTTAGGACAGGGACTTAATGAAAAACTGTTTTTT. Protein sequence: CASSLFLGQGLNEKLFF.

As for this clonotype: The CDR3 carries no conserved terminal phenylalanine or tryptophan, so it likely arises from a read error. This chain uses TRBV20-1 with TRBJ2-4, with D possibly being TRBD2 (5 bases). V dropped 7 bases and J dropped 0 bases, with 16 bases sitting between them. The CDR3 is made up of 15 amino acids. The germline CDR1 and CDR2 sequences are DFQATT and SNEGSKA (reference sequence). In DNA form, the CDR3 reads TGCAGTGTCCCGGACTTCCCTCTAGCCAAAAACATTCAGTACTGC. This codes for CSVPDFPLAKNIQYC.

The sample holds many counts of this clonotype. The rearrangement joins TRBV29-1 to TRBJ2-7; TRBD2 matches at 8 bases. Germline CDR1 is SQVTM and CDR2 is ANQGSEA. V shed 4 bases, J shed 3 bases, and the junction held 8 bases outside the gene matches. The CDR3 contains 14 residues. CDR3 residues: CSVGPAGEIYEQYF. The CDR3 region has the DNA TGCAGCGTTGGCCCAGCGGGAGAAATCTACGAGCAGTACTTC.